This record looks at one T cell receptor beta chain sequence and its context. Its specificity is not known. This sample is drawn from a study of T cell responses to AZD1222 COVID-19 vaccine. The study, taken as a whole, reports: Clonal diversity may have been underestimated, and the donors were mostly white British, with more females than males. Unmutated regions of variants are reportedly targeted by nearly half of spike-specific TCRs.

Data came from immunoSEQ multiplex PCR; TCRdb stores just in-frame clones and leaves some out. The data contain approximately 180,000 clones, 80% to 90% of them singletons. The length of the CDR3 is 14 residues. Germline values: CDR1 LNHDA, CDR2 SQIVND (reference sequence). Between the trimmed V and J ends, which lost 5 bases and 3 bases, there was a span of 14 bases. The receptor's source is an adult who received the MenACWY meningococcal vaccine as a control. The source material was peripheral blood, sampled 28 days after the second dose of the MenACWY control vaccine. The gene calls are TRBV19 and TRBJ2-7; D possibly corresponds to TRBD2 (6 bases). This chain's CDR3 is CASSWRGNLYEQYF. The DNA for the CDR3 is TGTGCCAGTAGTTGGCGCGGGAACCTCTACGAGCAGTACTTC.